At least ten counts were recorded for the clone carrying this T cell receptor (beta chain). Its specificity is not known. RNA transcripts yielded amplified TCR beta CDR3 regions. An initial round of RT-PCR targeting the TCR CDR3 relied on the HTBI primer set. TCRdb ran MiXCR on the multiplex PCR reads and lists one entry per CDR3 protein. Of around 560,000 distinct CDR3 sequences in the sample, over 15% are singletons; the top ten hold 15% to 20%. Patients aged 18 to 65 had newly diagnosed hyperthyroidism lasting under 2 months. This record comes from a study of T cells in Graves' hyperthyroidism and ophthalmopathy. This CDR3 contains 15 residues. V shed 8 bases and J shed 8 bases, with 21 bases lying between them. Germline values: CDR1 MNHNS, CDR2 SASEGT. Study findings and constraints: Clonotypes that were expanded in thyroid above 0.001 mostly appeared in blood too.

This receptor was identified in a woman younger than 30 with Graves' hyperthyroidism. The V call is TRBV6-1, the J call TRBJ1-4; the D is unclear. Sequenced material: blood. The DNA for the CDR3 is TGTGCCAGCCTCCCCCTTTCGGGAAAAGGGGAAAAACTGTTTTTT. It specifies CASLPLSGKGEKLFF.